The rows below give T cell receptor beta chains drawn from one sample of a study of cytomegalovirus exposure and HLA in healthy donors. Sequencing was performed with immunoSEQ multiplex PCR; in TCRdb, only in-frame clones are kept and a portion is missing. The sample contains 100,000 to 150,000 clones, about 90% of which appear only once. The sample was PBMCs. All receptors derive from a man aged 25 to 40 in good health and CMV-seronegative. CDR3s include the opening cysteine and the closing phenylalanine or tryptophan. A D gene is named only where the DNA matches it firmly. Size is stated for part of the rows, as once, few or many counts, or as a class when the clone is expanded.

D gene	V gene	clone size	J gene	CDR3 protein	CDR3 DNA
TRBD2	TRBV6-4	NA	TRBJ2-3	CASSDGTSGTDTQYF	TGTGCCAGCAGTGACGGTACTAGCGGCACAGATACGCAGTATTTT
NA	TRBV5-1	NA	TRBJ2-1	CASSWIASYSSYNEQFF	TGCGCCAGCAGCTGGATAGCGTCTTATAGCTCCTACAATGAGCAGTTCTTC
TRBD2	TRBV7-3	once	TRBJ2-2	CASSRGLAGDVGELFF	TGTGCCAGCAGCCGCGGGCTAGCGGGAGATGTCGGGGAGCTGTTTTTT
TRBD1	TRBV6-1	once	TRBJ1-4	CASSGDTGGGSEKLFF	TGTGCCAGCAGTGGGGACACAGGGGGCGGAAGTGAAAAACTGTTTTTT
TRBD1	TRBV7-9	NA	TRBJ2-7	CASSLRDRSYEQYF	TGTGCCAGCAGCCTCCGGGACAGATCCTACGAGCAGTACTTC
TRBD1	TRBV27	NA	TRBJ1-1	CASRNTGVNTEAFF	TGTGCCAGCAGAAACACAGGGGTGAACACTGAAGCTTTCTTT
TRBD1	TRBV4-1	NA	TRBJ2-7	CASSRRQGLNEQYF	TGCGCCAGCAGCCGGAGACAGGGGTTGAACGAGCAGTACTTC
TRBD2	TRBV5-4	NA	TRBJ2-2	CASSLGLNTGELFF	TGTGCCAGCAGCCTGGGACTAAACACCGGGGAGCTGTTTTTT
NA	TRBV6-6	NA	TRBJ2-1	CASSHLGSYNNEQFF	TGTGCCAGCAGCCACTTAGGGAGTTACAACAATGAGCAGTTCTTC
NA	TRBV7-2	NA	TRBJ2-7	CASSLPGLAAYEQYF	TGTGCCAGCAGCTTGCCGGGACTGGCAGCCTACGAGCAGTACTTC
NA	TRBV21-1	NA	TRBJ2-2	CASSKWAGDRLPTGELFF	TGTGCCAGCAGCAAATGGGCCGGGGACAGGCTTCCCACCGGGGAGCTGTTTTTT
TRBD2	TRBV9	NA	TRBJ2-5	CASSVGVAGGQETQYF	TGTGCCAGCAGCGTAGGTGTAGCGGGAGGGCAAGAGACCCAGTACTTC
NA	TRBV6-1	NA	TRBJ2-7	CASNPSSGPYEQYF	TGTGCCAGCAATCCAAGCAGCGGTCCCTACGAGCAGTACTTC
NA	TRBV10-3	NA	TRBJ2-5	CAISAGGWETQYF	TGTGCCATCAGTGCGGGGGGCTGGGAGACCCAGTACTTC
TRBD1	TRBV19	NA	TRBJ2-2	CASRGGQPLITGELFF	TGTGCCAGCCGAGGGGGACAGCCTCTGATCACCGGGGAGCTGTTTTTT
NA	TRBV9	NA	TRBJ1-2	CASSAGGGPYGYTF	TGTGCCAGCAGCGCCGGCGGGGGTCCATATGGCTACACCTTC
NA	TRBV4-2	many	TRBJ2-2	CASSQALDHTGELFF	TGTGCCAGCAGCCAAGCCCTAGACCACACCGGGGAGCTGTTTTTT
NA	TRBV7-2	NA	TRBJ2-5	CASSPGLLQETQYF	TGTGCCAGCAGCCCCGGACTGCTACAAGAGACCCAGTACTTC
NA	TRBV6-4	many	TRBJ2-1	CASSGKGEGGNEQFF	TGTGCCAGCAGTGGGAAGGGAGAGGGCGGTAATGAGCAGTTCTTC
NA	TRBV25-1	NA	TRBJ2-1	CASRLSGPYNEQFF	TGTGCCAGCAGGCTAAGCGGGCCCTACAATGAGCAGTTCTTC
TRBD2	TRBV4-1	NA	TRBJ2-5	CASSQYTSGQETQYF	TGCGCCAGCAGCCAGTACACTAGCGGCCAAGAGACCCAGTACTTC
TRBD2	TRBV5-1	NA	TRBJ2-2	CASSLMAGGHTGELFF	TGCGCCAGCAGCTTGATGGCGGGAGGACACACCGGGGAGCTGTTTTTT
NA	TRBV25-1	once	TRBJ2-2	CASSESQGWTGELFF	TGTGCCAGCAGTGAATCCCAGGGATGGACCGGGGAGCTGTTTTTT
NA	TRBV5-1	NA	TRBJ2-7	CASSLGQNSYEQYF	TGCGCCAGCAGCTTGGGGCAAAACTCCTACGAGCAGTACTTC
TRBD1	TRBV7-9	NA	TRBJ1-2	CASSLSTGGNYGYTF	TGTGCCAGCAGCTTATCGACAGGGGGTAACTATGGCTACACCTTC
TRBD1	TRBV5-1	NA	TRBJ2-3	CASSLGQGASTDTQYF	TGCGCCAGCAGCTTGGGGCAGGGGGCGAGCACAGATACGCAGTATTTT
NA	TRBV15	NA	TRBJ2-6	CATSVGSGANVLTF	TGTGCCACCAGCGTCGGCTCTGGGGCCAACGTCCTGACTTTC
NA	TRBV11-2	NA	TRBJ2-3	CASTPRGSSTDTQYF	TGTGCCAGCACCCCGAGGGGGAGTAGCACAGATACGCAGTATTTT
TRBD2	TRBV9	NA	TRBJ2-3	CASSVGGLADGTDTQYF	TGTGCCAGCAGCGTAGGGGGACTAGCGGACGGCACAGATACGCAGTATTTT
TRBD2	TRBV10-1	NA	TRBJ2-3	CASSPGSQREVEVDTQYF	TGCGCCAGCAGTCCCGGTTCACAGCGGGAGGTCGAGGTGGATACGCAGTATTTT
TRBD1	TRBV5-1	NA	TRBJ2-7	CASSMGTGGYEQYF	TGCGCCAGCAGCATGGGGACAGGGGGCTACGAGCAGTACTTC
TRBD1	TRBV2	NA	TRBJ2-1	CASSGTGVRNEQFF	TGTGCCAGCAGTGGGACAGGCGTTCGCAATGAGCAGTTCTTC
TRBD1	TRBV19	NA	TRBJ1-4	CASRGTGRVEKLFF	TGTGCCAGTAGGGGGACAGGGCGAGTTGAAAAACTGTTTTTT